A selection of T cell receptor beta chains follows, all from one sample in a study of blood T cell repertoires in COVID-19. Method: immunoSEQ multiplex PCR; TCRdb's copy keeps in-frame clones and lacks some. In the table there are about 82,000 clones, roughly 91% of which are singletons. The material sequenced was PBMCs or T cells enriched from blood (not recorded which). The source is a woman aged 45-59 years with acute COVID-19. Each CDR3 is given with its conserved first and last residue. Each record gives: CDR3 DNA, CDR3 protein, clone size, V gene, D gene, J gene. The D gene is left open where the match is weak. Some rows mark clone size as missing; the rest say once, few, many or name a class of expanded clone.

CDR3nt: TGTGCCAGCAGCCTGGGCGGGAGGGCGTTAGATACGCAGTATTTT; CDR3aa: CASSLGGRALDTQYF; abundance: -; v_gene: TRBV27; d_gene: TRBD2; j_gene: TRBJ2-3
CDR3nt: TGTGCCAGCAGTTACTCGCCGGGACAGGCGAACACCGGGGAGCTGTTTTTT; CDR3aa: CASSYSPGQANTGELFF; abundance: -; v_gene: TRBV6-2/TRBV6-3; d_gene: TRBD1; j_gene: TRBJ2-2
CDR3nt: TGTGCCAGCAGCTTAGGAGGGGCCAAGTCTGGAAACACCATATATTTT; CDR3aa: CASSLGGAKSGNTIYF; abundance: few; v_gene: TRBV13; d_gene: -; j_gene: TRBJ1-3
CDR3nt: TGTGCCAGTAGTAAAACAGCCGGGACAGGGAACACCGGGGAGCTGTTTTTT; CDR3aa: CASSKTAGTGNTGELFF; abundance: -; v_gene: TRBV19; d_gene: TRBD1; j_gene: TRBJ2-2
CDR3nt: TGTGCCAGCAGTCCCCCCCTGGGCGCAGATACGCAGTATTTT; CDR3aa: CASSPPLGADTQYF; abundance: -; v_gene: TRBV28; d_gene: -; j_gene: TRBJ2-3
CDR3nt: TGTGCCAGTAGGCGGGGGACAGGCCAATACGAGCAGTACTTC; CDR3aa: CASRRGTGQYEQYF; abundance: -; v_gene: TRBV19; d_gene: -; j_gene: TRBJ2-7
CDR3nt: TGCGCCAGCAGCTTGGTCGTCGGTACAGGGTATGGGACTGAAGCTTTCTTT; CDR3aa: CASSLVVGTGYGTEAFF; abundance: -; v_gene: TRBV5-1; d_gene: -; j_gene: TRBJ1-1
CDR3nt: TGTGCCAGCAGTTACCATGGGGGGGCAATGAACACTGAAGCTTTCTTT; CDR3aa: CASSYHGGAMNTEAFF; abundance: -; v_gene: TRBV6-5; d_gene: -; j_gene: TRBJ1-1
CDR3nt: TGTGCCAGCAGCCCCGGGACTAGCCATGGGACCGGGGAGCTGTTTTTT; CDR3aa: CASSPGTSHGTGELFF; abundance: -; v_gene: TRBV6-6; d_gene: TRBD2; j_gene: TRBJ2-2
CDR3nt: TGTGCCAGCAGTCCCCTCCAGGGTAGGACTGAAGCTTTCTTT; CDR3aa: CASSPLQGRTEAFF; abundance: -; v_gene: TRBV6-2/TRBV6-3; d_gene: -; j_gene: TRBJ1-1
CDR3nt: TGTGCCAGCAGCCAACAGGGTGTGTTGAACACTGAAGCTTTCTTT; CDR3aa: CASSQQGVLNTEAFF; abundance: -; v_gene: TRBV13; d_gene: -; j_gene: TRBJ1-1
CDR3nt: TGTGCCAGCAGCCCTGCCTTGGCCGGAGGGGCCTACGAGCAGTACTTC; CDR3aa: CASSPALAGGAYEQYF; abundance: -; v_gene: TRBV9; d_gene: -; j_gene: TRBJ2-7
CDR3nt: TGTGCCAGCAGTTACTCCCAGGGCACTGAAGCTTTCTTT; CDR3aa: CASSYSQGTEAFF; abundance: -; v_gene: TRBV6-5; d_gene: -; j_gene: TRBJ1-1
CDR3nt: TGTGCCAGCAGCTCCTCCGGAGGCGGCAGGCGCTACGAGCAGTACTTC; CDR3aa: CASSSSGGGRRYEQYF; abundance: -; v_gene: TRBV7-9; d_gene: -; j_gene: TRBJ2-7
CDR3nt: TGCGCCAGCAGCGCCCGGACAGGGGGCGCGGGCGAGCAGTACTTC; CDR3aa: CASSARTGGAGEQYF; abundance: once; v_gene: TRBV5-1; d_gene: TRBD1; j_gene: TRBJ2-7
CDR3nt: TGTGCCAGCAGCTTAGGAACGGGACAGGCTAATGAAAAACTGTTTTTT; CDR3aa: CASSLGTGQANEKLFF; abundance: -; v_gene: TRBV11-3; d_gene: TRBD1; j_gene: TRBJ1-4
CDR3nt: TGTGCCAGCAGTCTTACAGGGGGGGATGAAAAACTGTTTTTT; CDR3aa: CASSLTGGDEKLFF; abundance: -; v_gene: TRBV28; d_gene: TRBD1; j_gene: TRBJ1-4
CDR3nt: TGTGCCAGCAGTTACTCGGAGAGCTCTGGAAACACCATATATTTT; CDR3aa: CASSYSESSGNTIYF; abundance: once; v_gene: TRBV6-5; d_gene: -; j_gene: TRBJ1-3
CDR3nt: TGTGCCAGCAGCTCTCCGGGAGTACGTGGGGAAAAACTGTTTTTT; CDR3aa: CASSSPGVRGEKLFF; abundance: -; v_gene: TRBV6-6; d_gene: -; j_gene: TRBJ1-4
CDR3nt: TGTGCCAGCAGCCAAGATCCGCTAGCGGGGTTAGGAAATGAGCAGTTCTTC; CDR3aa: CASSQDPLAGLGNEQFF; abundance: -; v_gene: TRBV3-1/TRBV3-2; d_gene: TRBD2; j_gene: TRBJ2-1
CDR3nt: TGTGCCAGCCGCCCGGGTCTAGCGGGAGACGAGCAGTACTTC; CDR3aa: CASRPGLAGDEQYF; abundance: -; v_gene: TRBV7-9; d_gene: TRBD2; j_gene: TRBJ2-7
CDR3nt: TGTGCCAGCAGCCACCTCAGTTCGGGCAATGAGCAGTTCTTC; CDR3aa: CASSHLSSGNEQFF; abundance: -; v_gene: TRBV3-1/TRBV3-2; d_gene: -; j_gene: TRBJ2-1
CDR3nt: TGTGCCAGCAGCGTAAGGGGGAGCAATCAGCCCCAGCATTTT; CDR3aa: CASSVRGSNQPQHF; abundance: -; v_gene: TRBV27; d_gene: -; j_gene: TRBJ1-5
CDR3nt: TGTGCCAGCAGTGAAGCGAAGAGGAACACCGGGGAGCTGTTTTTT; CDR3aa: CASSEAKRNTGELFF; abundance: -; v_gene: TRBV2; d_gene: -; j_gene: TRBJ2-2
CDR3nt: TGTGCCAGTAGGCAGACAGGGGGGCCCGGGGAGCTGTTTTTT; CDR3aa: CASRQTGGPGELFF; abundance: -; v_gene: TRBV19; d_gene: TRBD1; j_gene: TRBJ2-2
CDR3nt: TGTGCCAGCATCGGACTAGCATCGAGCTCCTACAATGAGCAGTTCTTC; CDR3aa: CASIGLASSSYNEQFF; abundance: -; v_gene: TRBV5-5; d_gene: TRBD2; j_gene: TRBJ2-1
CDR3nt: TGTGCCAGCTCACCACCCACTGGGGCCCTTAGCACAGATACGCAGTATTTT; CDR3aa: CASSPPTGALSTDTQYF; abundance: -; v_gene: TRBV18; d_gene: -; j_gene: TRBJ2-3
CDR3nt: TGTGCCAGTCTGCCGCTGGGAGGCACTGAAGCTTTCTTT; CDR3aa: CASLPLGGTEAFF; abundance: -; v_gene: TRBV19; d_gene: -; j_gene: TRBJ1-1
CDR3nt: TGTGCCAGCAGCGTAACATGGGGCGAGAACACCGGGGAGCTGTTTTTT; CDR3aa: CASSVTWGENTGELFF; abundance: -; v_gene: TRBV9; d_gene: -; j_gene: TRBJ2-2
CDR3nt: TGTGCCTGGAGGGGCGTACCCGGGGAGCTGTTTTTT; CDR3aa: CAWRGVPGELFF; abundance: -; v_gene: TRBV30; d_gene: -; j_gene: TRBJ2-2
CDR3nt: TGTGCCTGGAGTGTACGGGGAGTTCAGCCCCAGCATTTT; CDR3aa: CAWSVRGVQPQHF; abundance: -; v_gene: TRBV30; d_gene: -; j_gene: TRBJ1-5
CDR3nt: TGTGCCGGCCGCCACGAGGCTAACTATGGCTACACCTTC; CDR3aa: CAGRHEANYGYTF; abundance: once; v_gene: TRBV6-5; d_gene: -; j_gene: TRBJ1-2
CDR3nt: TGTGCCAGCTCACCGGGGGGGCAAGGTCAGCCCCAGCATTTT; CDR3aa: CASSPGGQGQPQHF; abundance: -; v_gene: TRBV18; d_gene: -; j_gene: TRBJ1-5
CDR3nt: TGTGCCTGGAGTGGGACTAGCGGGAGTTCCGGGGAGCAGTACTTC; CDR3aa: CAWSGTSGSSGEQYF; abundance: -; v_gene: TRBV30; d_gene: TRBD2; j_gene: TRBJ2-7
CDR3nt: TGTGCCAGCAGTGAAGCGGGAGGGCCCAATGAGCAGTTCTTC; CDR3aa: CASSEAGGPNEQFF; abundance: -; v_gene: TRBV6-4; d_gene: TRBD2; j_gene: TRBJ2-1
CDR3nt: TGTGCCAGCAGTTTTATGTACACTGAAGCTTTCTTT; CDR3aa: CASSFMYTEAFF; abundance: once; v_gene: TRBV12-3/TRBV12-4; d_gene: -; j_gene: TRBJ1-1
CDR3nt: TGCAGCGTCGTGGGACAGGGGAAGAGAGATACGCAGTATTTT; CDR3aa: CSVVGQGKRDTQYF; abundance: -; v_gene: TRBV29-1; d_gene: TRBD1; j_gene: TRBJ2-3
CDR3nt: TGTGCCCGAAGTACAGTGAACACTGAAGCTTTCTTT; CDR3aa: CARSTVNTEAFF; abundance: -; v_gene: TRBV7-9; d_gene: -; j_gene: TRBJ1-1
CDR3nt: TGTGCCAGCAGCTTAGGTGGACAGTCCTACGAGCAGTACTTC; CDR3aa: CASSLGGQSYEQYF; abundance: -; v_gene: TRBV7-9; d_gene: -; j_gene: TRBJ2-7
CDR3nt: TGTGCCAGCAGCACAAGCGGGAGGGCCACCGGGGAGCTGTTTTTT; CDR3aa: CASSTSGRATGELFF; abundance: -; v_gene: TRBV7-2; d_gene: TRBD2; j_gene: TRBJ2-2
CDR3nt: TGTGCCAGCAGCTCGCGACAGAGCTACGAGCAGTACTTC; CDR3aa: CASSSRQSYEQYF; abundance: -; v_gene: TRBV7-2; d_gene: -; j_gene: TRBJ2-7
CDR3nt: TGTGCCAGCTCACCACCGGGCCAGGGCTATGGCTACACCTTC; CDR3aa: CASSPPGQGYGYTF; abundance: -; v_gene: TRBV18; d_gene: -; j_gene: TRBJ1-2
CDR3nt: TGTGCCAGCAGCCCGCGACTGAACTACAATGAGCAGTTCTTC; CDR3aa: CASSPRLNYNEQFF; abundance: -; v_gene: TRBV7-9; d_gene: -; j_gene: TRBJ2-1
CDR3nt: TGTGCCAGTAGAAATACAGGGGAGCGCGAGCAGTACTTC; CDR3aa: CASRNTGEREQYF; abundance: -; v_gene: TRBV19; d_gene: TRBD1; j_gene: TRBJ2-7
CDR3nt: TGTGCCTGGAGTGCCGGCCCCCTAGCGGGAGTAAGAGAGACCCAGTACTTC; CDR3aa: CAWSAGPLAGVRETQYF; abundance: -; v_gene: TRBV30; d_gene: TRBD2; j_gene: TRBJ2-5
CDR3nt: TGTGCCAGCAGCTCCGCCGGGACAGGGAATGCAGCTAATGAAAAACTGTTTTTT; CDR3aa: CASSSAGTGNAANEKLFF; abundance: -; v_gene: TRBV7-6; d_gene: TRBD1; j_gene: TRBJ1-4
CDR3nt: TGTGCCAGTAGTATCACTCTCACAGATACGCAGTATTTT; CDR3aa: CASSITLTDTQYF; abundance: -; v_gene: TRBV19; d_gene: -; j_gene: TRBJ2-3
CDR3nt: TGTGCCAGCAGCCGGGGGGACCCCGGGGAGCTGTTTTTT; CDR3aa: CASSRGDPGELFF; abundance: -; v_gene: TRBV11-3; d_gene: TRBD2; j_gene: TRBJ2-2
CDR3nt: TGTGCCAGCTCTCGGGACTACCAGAACGGGGAGCTGTTTTTT; CDR3aa: CASSRDYQNGELFF; abundance: few; v_gene: TRBV18; d_gene: TRBD2; j_gene: TRBJ2-2
CDR3nt: TGTGCCAGCAGTTACGGCTCCGGTCGGGGAACAGATACGCAGTATTTT; CDR3aa: CASSYGSGRGTDTQYF; abundance: -; v_gene: TRBV6-5; d_gene: -; j_gene: TRBJ2-3
CDR3nt: TGTGCCAGCAGCCCGGACAGGCTGGATCAGCCCCAGCATTTT; CDR3aa: CASSPDRLDQPQHF; abundance: once; v_gene: TRBV28; d_gene: TRBD1; j_gene: TRBJ1-5
CDR3nt: TGTGCCAGCTATGTTGGGGCGGGAGGGCCCTCAACCGGGGAGCTGTTTTTT; CDR3aa: CASYVGAGGPSTGELFF; abundance: -; v_gene: TRBV2; d_gene: TRBD2; j_gene: TRBJ2-2
CDR3nt: TGCAGTCTTGGGGGGGCAGCGGGAGGCAAGAATGAGCAGTTCTTC; CDR3aa: CSLGGAAGGKNEQFF; abundance: -; v_gene: TRBV29-1; d_gene: TRBD2; j_gene: TRBJ2-1
CDR3nt: TGCAGCGTTGAACTCCCCGGGACAGGGCTTCACGAGCAGTACTTC; CDR3aa: CSVELPGTGLHEQYF; abundance: -; v_gene: TRBV29-1; d_gene: TRBD1; j_gene: TRBJ2-7
CDR3nt: TGTGCCAGCAGCCAATCCCAGGGTACGAATGAAAAACTGTTTTTT; CDR3aa: CASSQSQGTNEKLFF; abundance: -; v_gene: TRBV16; d_gene: -; j_gene: TRBJ1-4
CDR3nt: TGTGCCAGCAGTTACGCGGCTTACTCCTACAATGAGCAGTTCTTC; CDR3aa: CASSYAAYSYNEQFF; abundance: -; v_gene: TRBV27; d_gene: -; j_gene: TRBJ2-1
CDR3nt: TGCAGCGTTGAAGAAGCGAGACAGTTCTATGGCTACACCTTC; CDR3aa: CSVEEARQFYGYTF; abundance: -; v_gene: TRBV29-1; d_gene: -; j_gene: TRBJ1-2
CDR3nt: TGTGCCAGCAGAGGCAGGGGAAGTGAAAAACTGTTTTTT; CDR3aa: CASRGRGSEKLFF; abundance: -; v_gene: TRBV3-1/TRBV3-2; d_gene: -; j_gene: TRBJ1-4
CDR3nt: TGTGCCAGCAGTCCCCAGACAGGGGGCTACGAGCAGTACTTC; CDR3aa: CASSPQTGGYEQYF; abundance: -; v_gene: TRBV6-6; d_gene: TRBD1; j_gene: TRBJ2-7
CDR3nt: TGTGCCAGCAGGGGGAACGGACAGAGCTCTGGAAACACCATATATTTT; CDR3aa: CASRGNGQSSGNTIYF; abundance: -; v_gene: TRBV6-6; d_gene: -; j_gene: TRBJ1-3